This TCR beta chain was sequenced during a study of blood T cell repertoires in COVID-19. Study-wide context: The analysed material was cDNA or gDNA that came from T cells, B-cell-depleted T cells, or PBMCs.

Per the germline V gene, CDR1 is SEHNR and CDR2 is FQNEAQ (reference sequence). The CDR3 is 15 residues long. Unmatched junction bases numbered 2, after V lost 4 bases and J lost 2 bases. The authors' processing: Counts of nucleated cells, estimated from reference gene primer amplification, were obtained. Method: immunoSEQ multiplex PCR; TCRdb's copy keeps in-frame clones and lacks some. V, J and clone size reflect that table, while D and trimming were determined from the DNA. Here the sample spans under 55,000 clones, 79% being singletons. This clonotype was obtained from a man aged 65 to 79 with acute or convalescent COVID-19. This chain uses TRBV7-9 with TRBJ2-1, with 10 bases identical to TRBD1. Material: peripheral blood. The CDR3 spells CASSYGQGAYNEQFF. Written as DNA, the CDR3 is TGTGCCAGCAGCTACGGACAGGGGGCCTACAATGAGCAGTTCTTC.